Reported below is one T cell receptor beta chain. Its antigen is still unknown. These data are taken from a study of siplizumab effects on memory and regulatory T cells. The germline V gene has CDR1 SQVTM and CDR2 ANQGSEA. The CDR3 is made up of 12 amino acids. Trimming cost V 7 bases and J 5 bases, with 14 bases left between them. Cocultured for five to seven days at 37°C were the mixed lymphocyte reaction cells. The protocol was immunoSEQ multiplex PCR, while the TCRdb copy is restricted to in-frame clones and leaves out a portion. The sample holds about 13,000 clones, 40% seen once. The chain is built from TRBV29-1 and TRBJ1-1; tentative D call: TRBD1 (6 bases). The TCR was taken from a human donor in good health; the cells came from an allogeneic mixed lymphocyte reaction. The sequenced sample consisted of CFSE-low (dividing) CD8+ T cells sorted from an allogeneic mixed lymphocyte reaction. CDR3 protein: CSAVDSPTEAFF. The CDR3 region has the DNA TGCAGCGCCGTGGACAGTCCGACTGAAGCTTTCTTT.